This TCR beta chain was recorded in a study of cytomegalovirus exposure and HLA in healthy donors. Study results and caveats: Reportedly, diagnosis of cytomegalovirus status by the classifier showed high specificity and sensitivity.

V was clipped by 5 bases and J by 8 bases; unmatched bases: 13. Germline assignment: CDR1 SQVTM and CDR2 ANQGSEA. This CDR3 is built from 15 residues. PCR employed 60 Vbeta and 13 Jbeta primers. This table comes from immunoSEQ multiplex PCR, and its TCRdb copy is limited to in-frame clones, with some not included. The top ten hold about 7% of the sample, which has approximately 130,000 clones, approximately 85% seen once. This clone was seen a few times. The antigen is not known. V usage is TRBV29-1 and J usage is TRBJ2-2; 8 nucleotides agree with TRBD1. The specimen sequenced was PBMCs. The origin of this receptor is a woman in her thirties in good health and CMV-seropositive. The CDR3, as DNA: TGCAGCGTTTCGGCCTTTCAGGGGGCGGAGGGGGAGCTGTTTTTT. Amino acids: CSVSAFQGAEGELFF.